Below, 17 T cell receptor beta chains from the same sample are listed, as sequenced in a study of circulating CD8 cells and anti-PD-1 response in melanoma. TCR libraries were prepared from around 15 ng of total RNA with the QIAseq Immune Repertoire TCR panel. MiXCR was run by TCRdb on the reads, yielding one entry per CDR3 protein. The sample has 950 to 1,500 distinct CDR3 sequences, 6% to 8% seen once. From live CD3+CD8+TCRalphabeta+ cells, four PD-1 and/or TIGIT subsets were sorted. Here the sequenced sample was CD8+ T cells from PBMCs, taken at baseline or after one month of anti-PD-1 therapy (not recorded which). These receptors were taken from a human donor with melanoma.

To note about this clonotype: It differs at one base from a far larger clone, so likely a read error. Because it lacks the conserved phenylalanine or tryptophan at the end, this CDR3 is likely a read error. The chain carries TRBV13 and TRBJ2-7, with 7 bases identical to TRBD1. Germline CDR1 PRHDT, CDR2 FYEKMQ (reference sequence). This CDR3 has 13 residues. With 6 bases clipped from V and 3 bases from J, the junction kept 5 bases outside the gene matches. The CDR3 spells CASSGTEDYEQYL. In DNA form, the CDR3 reads TGTGCCAGCAGTGGGACAGAAGACTACGAGCAGTACCTC.

This clonotype qualifies as large (0.1 to 1%). V and J are TRBV7-3 and TRBJ2-2; perhaps D is TRBD1 or TRBD2 (5 bases each). The CDR3 covers 13 residues. Per germline, CDR1 SGHTA and CDR2 FQGTGA. The V gene lost 4 bases and the J gene lost 6 bases, with 9 bases spanning the gap. The CDR3 bases are TGTGCCAGCAGCTCACGGGGCGCCGGGGAGCTGTTTTTT. It codes for CASSSRGAGELFF.

By proportion, this clonotype is medium-sized. The CDR3 nucleotides are TGTGCCAGTAGTATAGACGGGCCCCAGCATTTT. Encoded protein: CASSIDGPQHF. This rearrangement joins TRBV19 to TRBJ1-5; no definite D call. The V gene's germline CDR1 is LNHDA and CDR2 SQIVND (reference sequence). Between the trimmed V and J ends, which lost 0 bases and 9 bases, there was a span of 3 bases. This CDR3 comprises 11 residues.

Worth noting for this clonotype: This may be a read error, as it is one base from a much larger clone. This chain connects TRBV19 to TRBJ1-6; possibly TRBD1 for D (6 bases). The CDR3 loop spans 17 amino acids. Germline CDR1 and CDR2: LNHDA and SQIVND (reference sequence). The CDR3 DNA is TGTGCCAGGAGTATAGTCGGCGGGACGGACAGTAATTCACCCCTCCACTTT. Protein sequence: CARSIVGGTDSNSPLHF.

This clonotype is labeled large. The chain combines TRBV20-1 with TRBJ2-3; D unclear. The V gene lost 5 bases and the J gene lost 4 bases, with 7 bases spanning the gap. Germline CDR1 DFQATT, CDR2 SNEGSKA (reference sequence). This CDR3 has 11 amino acids. CDR3 in amino acids: CSASWPDTQYF. CDR3 sequence (DNA): TGCAGTGCTTCTTGGCCAGATACGCAGTATTTT.

This clonotype is labeled as medium-sized (0.01 to 0.1%). V is TRBV18 and J is TRBJ1-1; tentative D call: TRBD1 (5 bases). CDR3 length: 12 amino acids. Germline CDR1 KGHSH, CDR2 LQKENI. Deletions cut 5 bases from V and 4 bases from J, with 8 bases between. Written as DNA, the CDR3 is TGTGCCAGCTCATCTCAGGGCACTGAAGCTTTCTTT. Its protein is CASSSQGTEAFF.

By sample fraction, this clonotype is large. The V call is TRBV19, the J call TRBJ2-2; 9 bases fit TRBD1. Germline CDR1 reads LNHDA; CDR2 reads SQIVND (reference sequence). V lost 3 bases and J lost 3; bases outside the gene matches: 5. The CDR3 sequence is 16 residues long. The CDR3 DNA follows: TGTGCCAGTAGTATTTACAGGGGGCCCGACACCGGGGAGCTGTTTTTT. It codes for CASSIYRGPDTGELFF.

Comment on this clonotype: This clone may be a read error of a much larger clone one base away. The J gene is TRBJ2-1, the V gene TRBV25-1; 10 bases align to TRBD2. J was trimmed by 8 bases and V by 3 bases; bases with no gene match: 13. Looked up from germline, CDR1 is MGHDK and CDR2 is SYGVNS. This CDR3 spans 17 amino acids. CDR3 region: CASSEVAGGPRADEQFF. The CDR3 coding sequence is TGTGCCAGCAGTGAGGTAGCGGGGGGCCCCCGTGCGGATGAGCAGTTCTTC. Variable domain in full (rest from reference TRBV25-1 and TRBJ2-1): EADIYQTPRYLVIGTGKKITLECSQTMGHDKMYWYQQDPGMELHLIHYSYGVNSTEKGDLSSESTVSRIRTEHFPLTLESARPSHTSQYLCASSEVAGGPRADEQFFGPGTRLTVL.

This clonotype counts as large. This rearrangement joins TRBV19 to TRBJ1-3; no definite D call. CDR1 is LNHDA and CDR2 is SQIVND in the germline V gene (reference sequence). The CDR3 runs to 14 residues. Trimming took off 3 bases at V and 8 bases at J, with 14 bases between the two ends. The DNA of the CDR3 is TGTGCCAGTAGTATGGCCGAATCCGGATACACCATATATTTT. It translates to CASSMAESGYTIYF. The full variable domain, in which reference TRBV19 and TRBJ1-3 provide the parts outside the CDR3, is DGGITQSPKYLFRKEGQNVTLSCEQNLNHDAMYWYRQDPGQGLRLIYYSQIVNDFQKGDIAEGYSVSREKKESFPLTVTSAQKNPTAFYLCASSMAESGYTIYFGEGSWLTVV.

By share, this clonotype counts as large. The rearrangement joins TRBV5-4 to TRBJ2-5; tentative D call: TRBD2 (5 bases). CDR3 length: 14 amino acids. The V end lost 3 bases, the J end lost 5 bases, and 14 bases lay between the germline ends. Germline values: CDR1 SGHNT, CDR2 YYREEE (reference sequence). The CDR3 sequence: CASSSGLDGETQYF. CDR3 DNA sequence: TGTGCCAGCAGCTCTGGACTGGACGGCGAGACCCAGTACTTC.

A word on this clonotype: This sequence may be a read error, since a much larger clone differs from it by one base. This chain links TRBV19 with TRBJ2-1; 10 positions agree with TRBD1. Germline assignment: CDR1 LNHDA and CDR2 SQIVND (reference sequence). V gave up 5 bases and J gave up 6 bases; unmatched junction bases: 4. CDR3 length equals 14 residues. The DNA of the CDR3 is TGTGCCAGTAGTTGGGGGACAGGGGTCAATGAGCAGTTCTTC. It specifies CASSWGTGVNEQFF.

This clonotype qualifies as medium-sized. This chain uses TRBV25-1 with TRBJ2-7; D is uncertain. The CDR3 runs 12 residues. Trimming cost V 1 base and J 2 bases, with 3 bases left between them. Germline lookup yields CDR1 MGHDK and CDR2 SYGVNS. In nucleotides, the CDR3 is TGTGCCAGCAGTGAATCCCCCTACGAGCAGTACTTC. Translated: CASSESPYEQYF.

This clonotype is labeled as medium-sized (0.01 to 0.1%). The chain carries TRBV19 and TRBJ2-7; D gene ambiguous. The CDR3 has 12 residues. CDR1 and CDR2 (germline): LNHDA, SQIVND (reference sequence). Deletions cut 4 bases from V and 3 bases from J, with 7 bases between. The CDR3, as DNA: TGTGCCAGTAGTAGGAACTTCTACGAGCAGTACTTC. This codes for CASSRNFYEQYF.

This clonotype is classed as medium-sized. The chain has TRBV19 and TRBJ2-3; 8 bases are shared with TRBD2. This CDR3 spans 13 amino acids. CDR1 is LNHDA and CDR2 is SQIVND in the germline V gene (reference sequence). V shed 3 bases, J shed 6 bases, and the junction held 2 bases outside the gene matches. Written as DNA, the CDR3 is TGTGCCAGTAGTATTAGCGGGGCGGATACGCAGTATTTT. It specifies CASSISGADTQYF.

In its sample, this clonotype ranks as medium-sized (0.01 to 0.1%). The rearrangement joins TRBV4-3 to TRBJ1-2; D call uncertain. The CDR3 has 15 residues. The germline V gene has CDR1 LGHNA and CDR2 YSLEER. V was shortened by 0 bases and J by 5 bases, with 13 bases between the two germline ends. The CDR3 region has the DNA TGCGCCAGCAGCCAAGAATGGGGTAGCGGTTATGGCTACACCTTC. Encoded protein: CASSQEWGSGYGYTF.

By sample fraction, this clonotype is large. This chain uses TRBV14 with TRBJ2-5; D gene ambiguous. The V gene lost 0 bases and the J gene lost 2 bases, with 7 bases spanning the gap. CDR1 and CDR2 from the germline V gene are SGHDN and FVKESK. The length of the CDR3 is 14 residues. For the CDR3, the DNA is TGTGCCAGCAGCCAAGAGGACGTACAAGAGACCCAGTACTTC. It codes for CASSQEDVQETQYF. The full variable domain, rest sourced from reference TRBV14 and TRBJ2-5, is EAGVTQFPSHSVIEKGQTVTLRCDPISGHDNLYWYRRVMGKEIKFLLHFVKESKQDESGMPNNRFLAERTGGTYSTLKVQPAELEDSGVYFCASSQEDVQETQYFGPGTRLLVL.

This clonotype is termed medium-sized. The genes are TRBV4-2 and TRBJ2-7; tentatively, D is TRBD1 (6 bases). The CDR3 runs 15 residues. V was clipped by 8 bases and J by 0 bases, with 17 bases between them. Germline loops: CDR1 LGHNA, CDR2 YNFKEQ. In DNA form, the CDR3 reads TGTGCCAGCCGCAGGGGCGCAACCGACTCCTACGAGCAGTACTTC. Amino acid sequence: CASRRGATDSYEQYF.